The 13 T cell receptor beta chains in this list originate from one sample, sequenced in a study of response to subunit inactivated influenza vaccine. TCRdb recomputed calls from the RT-PCR reads with MiXCR, one row per CDR3 protein. In the table there are almost 250,000 distinct CDR3 sequences, 10% to 15% of which are singletons. The source material was non-naive T cells sorted from PBMCs, sampled approximately 15 days before vaccination. The source is a man aged 50 to 60 who received an inactivated influenza vaccine.

This clonotype has a handful of counts. The V gene is TRBV7-2, the J gene TRBJ2-7; TRBD1 aligns across 8 bases. This CDR3 is 15 amino acids long. The germline gives CDR1 SGHTA, CDR2 FQGNSA. The trim removed 5 bases at V and 2 bases at J, leaving 8 bases unmatched. The CDR3, as DNA: TGTGCCAGCAGCGCCGGGACAGGCGGTACCTACGAGCAGTACTTC. Residues: CASSAGTGGTYEQYF.

The chain combines TRBV7-2 with TRBJ1-6; D uncertain. Between the trimmed V and J ends, which lost 5 bases and 4 bases, there was a span of 15 bases. CDR3 length: 16 amino acids. Germline V gives CDR1 SGHTA, CDR2 FQGNSA. The CDR3 bases are TGTGCCAGCAGCACCCTAGCCAGGCGGTATAATTCACCCCTCCACTTT. As protein: CASSTLARRYNSPLHF.

This clonotype was recorded at least ten times. This chain links TRBV9 with TRBJ1-6; 7 bases are a match to TRBD1. V lost 2 bases and J lost 7; bases outside the gene matches: 3. CDR1 and CDR2 (germline): SGDLS, YYNGEE. This CDR3 region has 14 residues. The CDR3 loop is CASSVGTDNSPLHF. The CDR3 nucleotides are TGTGCCAGCAGCGTTGGGACAGACAATTCACCCCTCCACTTT.

The chain couples TRBV5-6 to TRBJ2-1; D may correspond to TRBD1 or TRBD2 (6 bases each). The V and J ends lost 1 base and 9 bases respectively, with 23 bases between them. The germline gives CDR1 SGHDT, CDR2 YYEEEE. This CDR3 spans 17 amino acids. The CDR3 here is CASSLSGGDMVRGEQFF. CDR3 bases: TGTGCCAGCAGCTTGTCCGGCGGGGACATGGTTCGGGGTGAGCAGTTCTTC.

The genes are TRBV3-1 and TRBJ2-1; 7 positions match TRBD2. From germline, CDR1 is LGHDT and CDR2 YNNKEL (reference sequence). CDR3 size: 15 residues. The ends lost 7 bases at V and 4 bases at J; junction bases unmatched: 10. In DNA form, the CDR3 reads TGTGCCAGCACCAAAGCTAGCGGCCAATACAATGAGCAGTTCTTC. It translates to CASTKASGQYNEQFF.

The table lists this clonotype with many counts. This sequence joins TRBV5-6 and TRBJ1-4; D remains ambiguous. The CDR3 extends over 16 amino acids. CDR1 is SGHDT, CDR2 YYEEEE, per germline. Trimming left V 0 bases short and J 0 bases short, with 9 bases between. The CDR3 protein is CASSLGRRATNEKLFF. The DNA for the CDR3 is TGTGCCAGCAGCTTGGGACGGCGTGCAACTAATGAAAAACTGTTTTTT.

This clonotype turned up a few times. The chain uses TRBV28 and TRBJ2-7; 9 nucleotides agree with TRBD1. Trimming cost V 5 bases and J 5 bases; bases outside gene matches: 10. This CDR3 is built from 15 residues. CDR1 is MDHEN and CDR2 is SYDVKM in the germline V gene. Here the CDR3 reads CASSPAGTGIHEQYF. In DNA form, the CDR3 reads TGTGCCAGCAGTCCGGCCGGGACAGGGATTCACGAGCAGTACTTC.

The rearrangement uses TRBV27 and TRBJ1-2; 7 nucleotides align to TRBD1. V dropped 4 bases and J dropped 13; count of bases not matched to a gene: 15. CDR1 is MNHEY and CDR2 is SMNVEV in the germline V gene (reference sequence). This CDR3 contains 14 residues. CDR3 sequence (DNA): TGTGCCAGCAGTTCCCCCCGGGACAGCGTGAGTTTCACCTTC. Protein product: CASSSPRDSVSFTF.

V usage is TRBV28 and J usage is TRBJ2-3, with D unclear. The CDR3 consists of 12 residues. V lost 3 bases, J lost 4 bases, and 5 bases lay in between. CDR1 is MDHEN and CDR2 is SYDVKM in the germline V gene. CDR3 DNA: TGTGCCAGCAGTTTTCCCTCAGATACGCAGTATTTT. Translation gives CASSFPSDTQYF.

There are a few counts of this clonotype. The chain couples TRBV20-1 to TRBJ2-1; the match to TRBD2 covers 13 bases. The J segment lost 0 bases and the V segment lost 1 base, leaving 12 bases of the junction unmatched. This CDR3 has 20 residues. CDR1 is DFQATT and CDR2 is SNEGSKA in the germline V gene (reference sequence). In DNA, the CDR3 is TGCAGTGCTAGAGGGACGGTGGGACTAGCGGGACCATACTCCTACAATGAGCAGTTCTTC. Translated, it gives CSARGTVGLAGPYSYNEQFF.

This clonotype was recorded many times. The chain carries TRBV14 and TRBJ2-1; D call uncertain. The CDR3 totals 13 residues. Germline values: CDR1 SGHDN, CDR2 FVKESK. V lost 3 bases to trimming and J lost 7 bases, with 10 bases between them. The CDR3 coding sequence is TGTGCCAGCAGCCAGGTTAACCGAAATGAGCAGTTCTTC. Translated: CASSQVNRNEQFF. The full variable domain, rest sourced from reference TRBV14 and TRBJ2-1, is EAGVTQFPSHSVIEKGQTVTLRCDPISGHDNLYWYRRVMGKEIKFLLHFVKESKQDESGMPNNRFLAERTGGTYSTLKVQPAELEDSGVYFCASSQVNRNEQFFGPGTRLTVL.

This clonotype showed up many times. J is TRBJ2-3 and V is TRBV29-1; D unclear. The V end lost 8 bases, the J end lost 0 bases, and 18 bases lay between the germline ends. Germline values: CDR1 SQVTM, CDR2 ANQGSEA. The CDR3 runs to 15 residues. The CDR3 DNA follows: TGCAGCCACTCCCGGACGTCTTCTAGCACAGATACGCAGTATTTT. Translation gives CSHSRTSSSTDTQYF.

The table lists this clonotype with a few counts. CDR3 bases: TGTGCCAGCAGTCGGGGGGGCTCGAACACTGAAGCTTTCTTT. It specifies CASSRGGSNTEAFF. The genes are TRBV28 and TRBJ1-1; a possible D gene is TRBD1 (6 bases). Trimming cost V 5 bases and J 1 base, with 11 bases left between them. CDR3 size: 14 residues. CDR1 and CDR2 from the germline V gene are MDHEN and SYDVKM.